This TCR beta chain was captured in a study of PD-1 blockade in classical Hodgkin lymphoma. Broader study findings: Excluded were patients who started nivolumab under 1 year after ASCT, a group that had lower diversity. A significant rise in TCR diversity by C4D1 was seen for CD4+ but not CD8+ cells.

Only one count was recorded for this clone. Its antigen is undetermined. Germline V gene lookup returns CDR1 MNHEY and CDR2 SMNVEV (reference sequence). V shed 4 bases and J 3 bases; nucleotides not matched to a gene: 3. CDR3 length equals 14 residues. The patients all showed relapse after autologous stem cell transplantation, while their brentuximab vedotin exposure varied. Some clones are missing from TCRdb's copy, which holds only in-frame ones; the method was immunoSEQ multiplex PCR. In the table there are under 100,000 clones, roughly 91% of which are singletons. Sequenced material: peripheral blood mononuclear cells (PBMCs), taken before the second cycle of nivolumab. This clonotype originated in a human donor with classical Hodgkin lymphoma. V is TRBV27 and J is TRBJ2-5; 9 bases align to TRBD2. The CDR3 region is CASSSTSGKETQYF. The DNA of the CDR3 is TGTGCCAGCAGTTCGACTAGCGGAAAAGAGACCCAGTACTTC.